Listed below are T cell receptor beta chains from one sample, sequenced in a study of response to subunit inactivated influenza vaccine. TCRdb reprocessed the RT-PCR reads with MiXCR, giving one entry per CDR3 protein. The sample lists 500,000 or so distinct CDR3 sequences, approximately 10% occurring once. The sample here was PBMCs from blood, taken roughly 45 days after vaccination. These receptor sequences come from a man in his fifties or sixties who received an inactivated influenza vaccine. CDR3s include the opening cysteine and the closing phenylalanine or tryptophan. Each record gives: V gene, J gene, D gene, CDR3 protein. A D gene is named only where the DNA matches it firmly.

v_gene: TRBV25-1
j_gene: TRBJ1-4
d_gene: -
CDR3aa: CASSDWMGRSLFF

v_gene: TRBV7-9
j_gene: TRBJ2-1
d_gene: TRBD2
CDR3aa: CASSLPTSGYNEQFF

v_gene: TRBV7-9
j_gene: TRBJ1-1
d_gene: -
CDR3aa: CAISLTPMGNTEAFF

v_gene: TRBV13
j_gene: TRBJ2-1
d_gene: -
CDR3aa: CASSVGLLLYNEQFF

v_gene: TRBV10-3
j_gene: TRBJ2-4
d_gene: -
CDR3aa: CAISESGQNIQYF

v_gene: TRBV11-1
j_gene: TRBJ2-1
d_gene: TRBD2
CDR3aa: CASSAPSNLRIRTSGSWEQFF

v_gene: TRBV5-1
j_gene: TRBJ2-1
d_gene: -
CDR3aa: CASSLSLQGGYNEQFF

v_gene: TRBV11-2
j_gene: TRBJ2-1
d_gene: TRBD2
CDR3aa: CASSLGASGGYNEQFF

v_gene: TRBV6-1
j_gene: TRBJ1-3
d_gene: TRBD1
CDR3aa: CASSRTGGSSGNTIYF

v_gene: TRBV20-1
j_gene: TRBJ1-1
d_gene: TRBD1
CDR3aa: CSAPGQGFAPDTEAFF

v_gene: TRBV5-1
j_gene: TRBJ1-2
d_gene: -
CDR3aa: CASSFQPGWVDGYTF

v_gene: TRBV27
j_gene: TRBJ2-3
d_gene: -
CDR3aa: CASSLSDYSTDTQYF

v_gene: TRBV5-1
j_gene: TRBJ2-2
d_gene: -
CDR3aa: CASSLEVLANTGELFF

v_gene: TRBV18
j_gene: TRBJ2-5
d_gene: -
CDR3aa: CASSPDIQETQYF

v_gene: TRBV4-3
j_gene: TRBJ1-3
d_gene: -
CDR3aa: CASSQDFGRGIGNTIYF

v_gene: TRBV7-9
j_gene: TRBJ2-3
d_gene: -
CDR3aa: CASSPDADTQYF

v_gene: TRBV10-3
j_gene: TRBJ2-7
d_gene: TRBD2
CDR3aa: CATETSGRGEQYF

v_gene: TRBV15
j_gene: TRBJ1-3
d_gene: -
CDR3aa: CATSRDLSTYSSGNTIYF

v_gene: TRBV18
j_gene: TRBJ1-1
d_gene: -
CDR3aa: CASSPPTGWAFF

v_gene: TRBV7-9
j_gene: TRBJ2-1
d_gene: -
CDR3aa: CASSPASGNEQFF

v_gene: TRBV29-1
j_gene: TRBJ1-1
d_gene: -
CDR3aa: CSATVSNTEAFF

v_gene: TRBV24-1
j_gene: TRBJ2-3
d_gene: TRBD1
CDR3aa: CATGQEVTDTQYF

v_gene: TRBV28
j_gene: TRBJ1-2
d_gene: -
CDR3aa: CASSTSANYGYTF

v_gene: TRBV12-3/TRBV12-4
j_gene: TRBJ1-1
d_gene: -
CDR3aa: CASSRVPLTEAFF

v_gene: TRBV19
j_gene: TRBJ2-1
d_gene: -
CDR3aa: CASSISAASYNEQFF

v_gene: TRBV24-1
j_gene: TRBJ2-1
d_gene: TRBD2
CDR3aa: CATSEGGQTSGSSYNEQFF

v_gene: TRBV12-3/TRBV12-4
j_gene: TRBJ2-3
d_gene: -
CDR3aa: CASSGSLGTQYF

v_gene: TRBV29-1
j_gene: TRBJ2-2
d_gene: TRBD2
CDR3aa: CSVEGEGSANTGELFF

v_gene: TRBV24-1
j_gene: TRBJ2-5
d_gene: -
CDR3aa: CATSDLGSGQETQYF